This passage covers 16 T cell receptor beta chains from one sample sequenced in a study of blood T cell repertoires in COVID-19. Repertoires were generated with immunoSEQ multiplex PCR, while TCRdb's copy carries only in-frame clones and drops some. The sample includes hundreds of thousands of clones, roughly nine tenths of them seen just once. What was sequenced was PBMCs or T cells enriched from blood (not recorded which). These receptors originate from a man in his sixties who had recovered from COVID-19.

The rearrangement joins TRBV7-6 to TRBJ2-5; D unclear. Germline CDR1 and CDR2: SGHVS and FNYEAQ. V was shortened by 3 bases and J by 3 bases, with 14 bases between the two germline ends. This CDR3 has 15 residues. The CDR3 region is CASSFMGQEEETQYF. CDR3 in DNA: TGTGCCAGCAGCTTTATGGGCCAGGAAGAAGAGACCCAGTACTTC.

This clone was observed at least ten times. V and J are TRBV7-3 and TRBJ2-5, with 7 bases identical to TRBD1. The length of the CDR3 is 14 residues. CDR1 is SGHTA, CDR2 FQGTGA, per germline. J was trimmed by 4 bases and V by 3 bases; bases with no gene match: 5. The CDR3 nucleotides read TGTGCCAGCAGCTTGAGGGGGCCTGGAGAGACCCAGTACTTC. It codes for CASSLRGPGETQYF.

The CDR3 loop reads CASSWRDRGITDTQYF. DNA for the CDR3: TGTGCCAGCAGCTGGCGGGACAGAGGCATCACAGATACGCAGTATTTT. The V and J genes are TRBV11-3 and TRBJ2-3, with D possibly TRBD1 on 7 matching bases. The CDR3 has 16 residues. Germline V gives CDR1 SGHNT, CDR2 YENEEA. The V and J ends lost 4 bases and 2 bases respectively, with 16 bases between them.

This chain joins TRBV6-5 and TRBJ1-2, with 7 bases fitting TRBD1. This CDR3 region has 12 residues. V trimming: 6 bases; J trimming: 7 bases; junction bases outside the gene matches: 5. The V gene's germline CDR1 is MNHEY and CDR2 SVGAGI. CDR3 amino acids: CASSFRQGGYTF. The CDR3 DNA follows: TGTGCCAGCAGCTTCAGACAGGGTGGCTACACCTTC.

This chain connects TRBV2 to TRBJ2-2; TRBD1 aligns across 9 bases. This CDR3 has 15 residues. With V trimmed by 5 bases and J by 4 bases, 5 bases remained unmatched. CDR1 is SNHLY and CDR2 is FYNNEI in the germline V gene. For the CDR3, the DNA is TGTGCCAGCAGTTATAAACAGGGGGCCACCGGGGAGCTGTTTTTT. Its protein is CASSYKQGATGELFF. Filled out from reference TRBV2 and TRBJ2-2, the complete variable domain reads EPEVTQTPSHQVTQMGQEVILRCVPISNHLYFYWYRQILGQKVEFLVSFYNNEISEKSEIFDDQFSVERPDGSNFTLKIRSTKLEDSAMYFCASSYKQGATGELFFGEGSRLTVL.

The chain has TRBV28 and TRBJ2-2; 11 bases map to TRBD1. The CDR3 is made up of 16 amino acids. V trimming: 6 bases; J trimming: 2 bases; junction bases outside the gene matches: 5. Germline assignment: CDR1 MDHEN and CDR2 SYDVKM. The CDR3 is CASRLGQGANTGELFF. In nucleotides, the CDR3 is TGTGCCAGCAGGTTAGGACAGGGGGCAAACACCGGGGAGCTGTTTTTT.

V is TRBV7-9 and J is TRBJ1-1; the D is unclear. The CDR3 spans 15 residues. CDR1 and CDR2 (germline): SEHNR, FQNEAQ (reference sequence). V lost 2 bases, J lost 1 base, and 11 bases lay in between. The CDR3 reads CASSLIGPGNTEAFF. CDR3 sequence (DNA): TGTGCCAGCAGCTTAATAGGTCCGGGGAACACTGAAGCTTTCTTT.

The V and J genes are TRBV19 and TRBJ2-7; no firm D call. The CDR3 totals 13 residues. Germline V gene lookup returns CDR1 LNHDA and CDR2 SQIVND (reference sequence). Trimming removed 5 bases at V and 1 base at J, with 9 bases between. This CDR3 is CASSPQASYEQYF. The DNA for the CDR3 is TGTGCCAGTAGTCCCCAGGCGTCCTACGAGCAGTACTTC.

The chain carries TRBV7-6 and TRBJ2-1; a possible D gene is TRBD1 (6 bases). The germline V gene encodes CDR1 SGHVS and CDR2 FNYEAQ. This CDR3 comprises 16 residues. The V end was cut by 6 bases, the J end by 5 bases, with 20 bases between. CDR3 amino acids: CASSLSSGQPDNEQFF. Written as DNA, the CDR3 is TGTGCCAGCAGTTTGTCGAGTGGACAGCCCGACAATGAGCAGTTCTTC.

The chain links TRBV7-9 to TRBJ1-1; D not resolved. The V end was cut by 1 base, the J end by 7 bases, with 10 bases between. CDR1 SEHNR and CDR2 FQNEAQ come from the germline V gene (reference sequence). CDR3 length: 13 residues. CDR3 nucleotides: TGTGCCAGCAGCTTAGGAGGGCGGGTTGAAGCTTTCTTT. Translated: CASSLGGRVEAFF.

The chain links TRBV19 to TRBJ1-1; 9 bases align to TRBD1. Germline lookup yields CDR1 LNHDA and CDR2 SQIVND (reference sequence). The CDR3 is made up of 14 amino acids. The V and J ends lost 10 bases and 6 bases, in that order; junction bases with no gene match: 12. CDR3 bases: TGTGCCACTACAACAGGGGGCGGTATCGCTGAAGCTTTCTTT. Amino acid sequence: CATTTGGGIAEAFF.

The V call is TRBV6-1, the J call TRBJ2-1; TRBD2 aligns across 7 bases. V shed 2 bases and J 6 bases; nucleotides not matched to a gene: 7. Germline V gives CDR1 MNHNS, CDR2 SASEGT. The CDR3 is 15 amino acids. Here the CDR3 DNA reads TGTGCCAGCAGTGAATTTACGGGGGGAGGCAATGAGCAGTTCTTC. Amino acid sequence: CASSEFTGGGNEQFF.

In regard to this clone: One end of the junction is discordant with germline, which a read error may explain. This sequence joins TRBV10-3 and TRBJ2-7, with 11 bases identical to TRBD2. Germline lookup yields CDR1 ENHRY and CDR2 SYGVKD. The CDR3 loop spans 15 amino acids. In nucleotides, the CDR3 is TGTGCCATTAGTGGTGTAGCGGGAGGGCAGTACGAGCAGTACTTC. It translates to CAISGVAGGQYEQYF.

The chain recombines TRBV12-5 with TRBJ2-7; TRBD1 matches 11 bases. The CDR3 has 15 residues. Germline CDR1 reads LGHNT; CDR2 reads FRNRAP. V lost 0 bases, J lost 5 bases, and 3 bases stayed unmatched. The CDR3 here is CASGLVGQGGDEQYF. CDR3 in DNA: TGTGCTAGTGGTTTGGTGGGACAGGGGGGCGACGAGCAGTACTTC.

V and J are TRBV5-1 and TRBJ2-1; possibly TRBD1 for D (6 bases). V lost 3 bases and J lost 5, with 9 bases in between. Germline CDR1 SGHRS, CDR2 YFSETQ. This CDR3 is 13 amino acids long. The CDR3, as DNA: TGCGCCAGCAGCTGGGGACAAAACAATGAGCAGTTCTTC. It translates to CASSWGQNNEQFF. Filled out from reference TRBV5-1 and TRBJ2-1, the complete variable domain reads KAGVTQTPRYLIKTRGQQVTLSCSPISGHRSVSWYQQTPGQGLQFLFEYFSETQRNKGNFPGRFSGRQFSNSRSEMNVSTLELGDSALYLCASSWGQNNEQFFGPGTRLTVL.

The rearrangement uses TRBV6-5 and TRBJ1-6, with D hard to call. V was pared by 7 bases and J by 9 bases, with 10 bases between. CDR3 length equals 12 residues. Germline CDR1 is MNHEY and CDR2 is SVGAGI. The CDR3 loop is CASNVPGSPLHF. CDR3 DNA sequence: TGTGCCAGCAATGTTCCCGGTTCACCCCTCCACTTT.